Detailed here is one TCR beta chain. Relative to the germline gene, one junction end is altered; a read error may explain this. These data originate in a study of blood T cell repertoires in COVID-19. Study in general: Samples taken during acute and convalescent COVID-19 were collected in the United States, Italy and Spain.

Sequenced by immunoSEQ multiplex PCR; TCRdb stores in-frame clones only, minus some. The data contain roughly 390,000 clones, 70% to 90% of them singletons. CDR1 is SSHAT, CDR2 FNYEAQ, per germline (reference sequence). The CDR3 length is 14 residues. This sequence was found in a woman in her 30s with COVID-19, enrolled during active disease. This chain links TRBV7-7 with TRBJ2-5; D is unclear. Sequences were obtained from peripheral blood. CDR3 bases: TGTGCTAGCAGCTTTAGCCCAGTACAAGAGACCCAGTACTTC. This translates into CASSFSPVQETQYF.